A selection of T cell receptor beta chains follows, all from one sample in a study of Ad26.COV2.S vaccination and SARS-CoV-2 variants. Sequenced by immunoSEQ multiplex PCR; TCRdb stores in-frame clones only, minus some. The table lists 400,000 or so clones, about 88% of them singletons. The sample here was peripheral blood, taken in a trial of Ad26.COV2.S vaccine versus placebo. The receptors stem from a person aged 18-60 years who received the Ad26.COV2.S COVID-19 vaccine or a placebo. Both conserved end residues are part of each CDR3. The D gene is left open where the match is weak. Size values are once, few and many counts, or a class for expanded clones, and some rows have none.

v_call	d_call	clone_size	j_call	cdr3_aa	cdr3_nt
TRBV4-1	TRBD2	.	TRBJ2-1	CASSQLQRGTYNEQFF	TGCGCCAGCAGCCAATTGCAGCGGGGGACCTACAATGAGCAGTTCTTC
TRBV5-1	.	.	TRBJ1-1	CASSLRQPNTEAFF	TGCGCCAGCAGCTTGAGACAGCCGAACACTGAAGCTTTCTTT
TRBV2	TRBD2	.	TRBJ2-3	CASSTSGDSTDTQYF	TGTGCCAGCTCGACTAGCGGGGACTCCACAGATACGCAGTATTTT
TRBV4-1	TRBD2	.	TRBJ2-5	CASSQDRGGETQYF	TGCGCCAGCAGCCAAGATCGCGGGGGGGAGACCCAGTACTTC
TRBV6-5	.	once	TRBJ2-1	CASSYSGLASYNEQFF	TGTGCCAGCAGTTACTCCGGACTCGCCTCCTACAATGAGCAGTTCTTC
TRBV6-5	TRBD1	.	TRBJ2-7	CASSPQGFYEQYF	TGTGCCAGCAGTCCACAGGGGTTCTACGAGCAGTACTTC
TRBV11-2	TRBD2	.	TRBJ2-3	CASSSALSGGSRTDTQYF	TGTGCCAGCAGCTCCGCCCTAAGCGGGGGGTCCCGCACAGATACGCAGTATTTT
TRBV27	.	few	TRBJ1-6	CASSLRWGTYNSPLHF	TGTGCCAGCAGTTTAAGGTGGGGTACCTATAATTCACCCCTCCACTTT
TRBV3-1/TRBV3-2	.	.	TRBJ1-3	CASSHRRSSGNTIYF	TGTGCCAGCAGCCACCGCCGGAGCTCTGGAAACACCATATATTTT
TRBV7-2	.	.	TRBJ2-3	CASSKLAGDTQYF	TGTGCCAGCAGCAAACTAGCAGGAGATACGCAGTATTTT
TRBV6-5	.	.	TRBJ1-1	CASSYQMNTEAFF	TGTGCCAGCAGTTACCAGATGAACACTGAAGCTTTCTTT
TRBV30	.	few	TRBJ1-6	CAWRNKMGSPLHF	TGTGCCTGGAGAAACAAGATGGGTTCACCCCTCCACTTT
TRBV2	.	once	TRBJ2-5	CAIRVAVAAQYF	TGTGCCATCAGGGTCGCGGTGGCGGCCCAGTACTTC
TRBV23-1	TRBD1	.	TRBJ1-3	CASSHVQGSGNTIYF	TGCGCCAGCAGTCACGTACAGGGGTCTGGAAACACCATATATTTT
TRBV20-1	.	.	TRBJ1-5	CSASRGQPQHF	TGCAGTGCTAGTAGGGGTCAGCCCCAGCATTTT
TRBV5-4	TRBD1	few	TRBJ1-2	CASSLRDRDAGYTF	TGTGCCAGCAGCTTGAGGGACAGGGATGCTGGCTACACCTTC
TRBV19	.	.	TRBJ1-5	CASSQNTYQPQHF	TGTGCCAGTAGCCAGAACACTTATCAGCCCCAGCATTTT
TRBV6-2/TRBV6-3	TRBD1	few	TRBJ1-5	CASSYEGTGNQPQHF	TGTGCCAGCAGTTATGAGGGGACAGGCAATCAGCCCCAGCATTTT
TRBV5-6	.	.	TRBJ1-2	CASSPGTKGYTF	TGTGCCAGCAGCCCCGGTACGAAGGGCTACACCTTC
TRBV7-9	TRBD2	.	TRBJ2-1	CASSLAGSGGVWREQFF	TGTGCCAGCAGCTTAGCTGGTAGCGGGGGAGTTTGGAGGGAGCAGTTCTTC